This TCR beta chain was captured in a study of cytomegalovirus exposure and HLA in healthy donors. The CDR3 contains 12 residues. The germline V gene encodes CDR1 SQVTM and CDR2 ANQGSEA. Study-wide findings and caveats: Sequencing artifact likely explains a cluster of highly shared sequence variants. There were under 200 TCR beta chains listed as cytomegalovirus-associated.

Concerning this clone itself: Its antigen is unknown.

PCR used 60 Vbeta primers and 13 Jbeta primers. TCRdb keeps only in-frame clones here, not all; method: immunoSEQ multiplex PCR. The data contain some 150,000 clones, less than 85% of them singletons. Sequenced sample: PBMCs. This TCR was sampled from a woman aged 45-59 years in good health and CMV-seropositive. The chain has TRBV29-1 and TRBJ2-5; 8 bases fit TRBD1. The DNA end is a closer match to TRBJ2-7, so the J assignment may be wrong. As DNA, the CDR3 is TGCAGCGTCCAAGGGACAGGTTACGAGCAGTACTTC. The encoded protein is CSVQGTGYEQYF.